The 32 T cell receptor beta chains below all came from one sample that was sequenced in a study of T cells in Graves' hyperthyroidism and ophthalmopathy. Amplified regions were TCR beta CDR3 sequences from RNA transcripts. Primed by the HTBI set, a first-round RT-PCR was run on the TCR CDR3. Each CDR3 protein gets one entry after TCRdb re-called the multiplex PCR reads with MiXCR. The sample lists around 400,000 distinct CDR3 sequences, roughly 25% seen once, with more than 60% in the top ten. Specimen: blood. These receptors were collected from a man between 45 and 60 years old with Graves' hyperthyroidism.

The chain recombines TRBV20-1 with TRBJ1-2, with D perhaps TRBD1 (6 bases). The germline V gene encodes CDR1 DFQATT and CDR2 SNEGSKA (reference sequence). CDR3 length equals 13 residues. V was cut by 3 bases and J by 4 bases, with 12 bases left in between. The CDR3 region is CSASRTDAYGYTF. CDR3 in DNA: TGCAGTGCTAGTAGGACAGACGCCTATGGCTACACCTTC.

This clonotype came up a few times. This rearrangement joins TRBV24-1 to TRBJ2-3; no definite D call. V lost 3 bases to trimming and J lost 2 bases, with 2 bases between them. The CDR3 has 12 residues. Germline loops: CDR1 KGHDR, CDR2 SFDVKD. In DNA, the CDR3 is TGTGCCACCAGTGATCACACAGATACGCAGTATTTT. As protein: CATSDHTDTQYF.

The chain couples TRBV28 to TRBJ2-1; 9 bases map to TRBD1. This CDR3 is 17 amino acids long. With 5 bases clipped from V and 0 bases from J, the junction kept 8 bases outside the gene matches. The germline gives CDR1 MDHEN, CDR2 SYDVKM. CDR3 protein: CASSPPRDRDSYNEQFF. CDR3 in DNA: TGTGCCAGCAGTCCCCCCCGGGACAGGGACTCCTACAATGAGCAGTTCTTC.

J is TRBJ2-1 and V is TRBV5-1; 11 bases fit TRBD2. The germline gives CDR1 SGHRS, CDR2 YFSETQ. V shed 6 bases and J 1 base; nucleotides not matched to a gene: 3. The CDR3 extends over 15 amino acids. The CDR3 nucleotides are TGCGCCAGCAAAGTAGCGGGAGGGTCCTACAATGAGCAGTTCTTC. Translated, it gives CASKVAGGSYNEQFF.

The chain employs TRBV11-3 and TRBJ1-1, with D maybe TRBD1 (5 bases). Germline CDR1 reads SGHNT; CDR2 reads YENEEA. The V gene lost 3 bases and the J gene lost 6 bases, with 17 bases spanning the gap. This CDR3 has 15 residues. The DNA of the CDR3 is TGTGCCAGCAGCTTGCAGGGAGGAGGGGACGCTGAAGCTTTCTTT. As protein: CASSLQGGGDAEAFF.

This clonotype was observed many times. The chain has TRBV6-2 or TRBV6-3 and TRBJ2-2, with D perhaps matching TRBD2 (6 bases). Trimming took off 5 bases at V and 8 bases at J, with 15 bases between the two ends. CDR3 size: 14 residues. Germline V gives CDR1 MNHEY, CDR2 SVGEGT. The CDR3 DNA follows: TGTGCCAGCAGTCCGACTAGTGTTAATGGGGAGCTGTTTTTT. Protein: CASSPTSVNGELFF.

The rearrangement links TRBV12-3 or TRBV12-4 to TRBJ1-2; 8 nucleotides line up with TRBD1. Trimming took 2 bases from V and 5 from J; bases not matched to a gene: 7. This CDR3 contains 15 residues. This CDR3 reads CASSLTGGGLYGYTF. CDR3 nucleotides: TGTGCCAGCAGTTTAACAGGGGGAGGCCTATATGGCTACACCTTC.

V is TRBV6-2 or TRBV6-3 and J is TRBJ2-3; D is perhaps TRBD1 (5 bases). The CDR3 runs to 15 residues. With 2 bases removed from V and 6 bases from J, the gap between germline ends came to 15 bases. The V gene's germline CDR1 is MNHEY and CDR2 SVGEGT. This CDR3 is CASSYGAAPMDTQYF. In nucleotides, the CDR3 is TGTGCCAGCAGTTACGGGGCGGCCCCCATGGATACGCAGTATTTT.

The chain carries TRBV29-1 and TRBJ1-3; D perhaps matches TRBD1 (6 bases). CDR3 length equals 13 residues. The germline gives CDR1 SQVTM, CDR2 ANQGSEA. Trimming pared 2 bases from V and 1 base from J, leaving 6 bases between. CDR3: CSVERGSGNTIYF. The CDR3 coding sequence is TGCAGCGTTGAAAGGGGGTCTGGAAACACCATATATTTT. The entire variable domain, with the rest obtained from reference TRBV29-1 and TRBJ1-3, is as follows: SAVISQKPSRDICQRGTSLTIQCQVDSQVTMMFWYRQQPGQSLTLIATANQGSEATYESGFVIDKFPISRPNLTFSTLTVSNMSPEDSSIYLCSVERGSGNTIYFGEGSWLTVV.

The J gene is TRBJ2-3, the V gene TRBV20-1; 8 bases agree with TRBD2. The CDR3 has 16 amino acids. In germline, CDR1 is DFQATT, CDR2 SNEGSKA (reference sequence). Germline trimming cut 0 bases from V and 1 base from J; bases unmatched to any gene: 6. CDR3 protein: CSARDPGLGRTDTQYF. CDR3 sequence (DNA): TGCAGTGCTAGAGATCCGGGACTAGGACGCACAGATACGCAGTATTTT.

The chain couples TRBV12-3 or TRBV12-4 to TRBJ2-7, with 11 bases aligning to TRBD1. Trimming removed 5 bases from V and 3 bases from J; junction bases left unmatched: 9. The CDR3 runs to 16 residues. The CDR3 nucleotides read TGTGCCAGCAGTGCAACCGGGACAGGGGGATTCTACGAGCAGTACTTC. Its protein product is CASSATGTGGFYEQYF.

The sample holds many counts of this clonotype. The chain couples TRBV28 to TRBJ1-1, with D uncertain. This CDR3 has 13 amino acids. Germline V CDR1 and CDR2: MDHEN, SYDVKM. Trimming removed 3 bases from V and 5 bases from J, with 10 bases in between. The CDR3 DNA reads as TGTGCCAGCAGTTTGGATAGCCCGACTGAAGCTTTCTTT. It yields the protein CASSLDSPTEAFF.

This clonotype was observed a handful of times. The chain is built from TRBV6-1 and TRBJ2-5; TRBD1 aligns across 8 bases. CDR1 and CDR2 from the germline V gene are MNHNS and SASEGT. With 5 bases clipped from V and 5 bases from J, the junction kept 7 bases outside the gene matches. This CDR3 has 14 residues. The CDR3 here is CASSSTGARETQYF. CDR3 DNA: TGTGCCAGCAGTTCGACAGGGGCGAGGGAGACCCAGTACTTC.

The chain combines TRBV6-1 with TRBJ2-3, with a weak D call TRBD1 (6 bases). Germline values: CDR1 MNHNS, CDR2 SASEGT. Trimming stripped 2 bases from V and 4 bases from J, with 13 bases between. CDR3 length: 15 residues. Written as DNA, the CDR3 is TGTGCCAGCAGTGAATTCTGGGCAGGGGCAGATACGCAGTATTTT. It is translated as CASSEFWAGADTQYF.

This clonotype was recorded many times. The rearrangement joins TRBV11-2 to TRBJ2-5, with D perhaps TRBD1 (5 bases). The CDR3 extends over 13 amino acids. The ends were cut back, 2 bases at V and 4 bases at J, with 8 bases in the middle. CDR1 and CDR2 from the germline V gene are SGHAT and FQNNGV. DNA of the CDR3: TGTGCCAGCAGCTTATCAGGGCCAGAGACCCAGTACTTC. This gives the protein CASSLSGPETQYF. Using reference TRBV11-2 and TRBJ2-5 for the parts outside the CDR3, the full variable domain is EAGVAQSPRYKIIEKRQSVAFWCNPISGHATLYWYQQILGQGPKLLIQFQNNGVVDDSQLPKDRFSAERLKGVDSTLKIQPAKLEDSAVYLCASSLSGPETQYFGPGTRLLVL.

A few counts support this clonotype. The J gene is TRBJ2-3, the V gene TRBV27, with TRBD2 matching over 12 bases. Germline assignment: CDR1 MNHEY and CDR2 SMNVEV (reference sequence). V lost 4 bases and J lost 5; bases outside the gene matches: 7. CDR3 length equals 16 residues. As DNA, the CDR3 is TGTGCCAGCAGTTCCAGACTAGCGGGAGAACGAGATACGCAGTATTTT. Translating it yields CASSSRLAGERDTQYF.

The chain carries TRBV28 and TRBJ1-2; D gene unclear. This CDR3 has 16 amino acids. CDR1 and CDR2 from the germline V gene are MDHEN and SYDVKM. Trimming pared 4 bases from V and 0 bases from J, leaving 15 bases between. CDR3 in amino acids: CASSSWAVSANYGYTF. DNA of the CDR3: TGTGCCAGCAGTTCGTGGGCCGTGTCGGCTAACTATGGCTACACCTTC.

This clonotype was counted between two and nine times. The chain is built from TRBV7-2 and TRBJ2-5; 7 bases are shared with TRBD1. The germline V gene encodes CDR1 SGHTA and CDR2 FQGNSA. The CDR3 is 13 amino acids. With V trimmed by 4 bases and J by 5 bases, 4 bases remained unmatched. For the CDR3, the DNA is TGTGCCAGCAGCTCGGGACAGAGGGAGACCCAGTACTTC. Translated, it gives CASSSGQRETQYF.

The DNA of the CDR3 is TGCAGTGCTCTTACGGGGGGGCCAGACGAGCAGTACTTC. It translates to CSALTGGPDEQYF. This chain connects TRBV20-1 to TRBJ2-7, with 8 bases fitting TRBD2. Germline V gene lookup returns CDR1 DFQATT and CDR2 SNEGSKA (reference sequence). The trim removed 5 bases at V and 5 bases at J, leaving 8 bases unmatched. There are 13 residues in the CDR3.

This chain uses TRBV6-5 with TRBJ2-1, with unresolved D. Trimming pared 0 bases from V and 8 bases from J, leaving 14 bases between. From germline, CDR1 is MNHEY and CDR2 SVGAGI. The CDR3 runs to 15 residues. CDR3 protein: CASSYSYRAWDEQFF. DNA of the CDR3: TGTGCCAGCAGTTACTCGTATAGGGCTTGGGATGAGCAGTTCTTC.

The table lists this clonotype with a few counts. This chain joins TRBV6-1 and TRBJ2-7, with D unclear. Germline CDR1 MNHNS, CDR2 SASEGT. CDR3 length equals 15 residues. V lost 1 base and J lost 3, with 13 bases in between. This chain's CDR3 is CASSEDRWLYYEQYF. The CDR3 bases are TGTGCCAGCAGTGAAGATCGTTGGCTTTACTACGAGCAGTACTTC.

This chain joins TRBV10-3 and TRBJ1-3; D remains unclear. The V and J ends lost 3 bases and 1 base respectively, with 10 bases between them. This CDR3 region has 15 residues. Germline assignment: CDR1 ENHRY and CDR2 SYGVKD. Here the CDR3 reads CAISEGQPSGNTIYF. The CDR3, as DNA: TGTGCCATCAGTGAAGGCCAACCTTCTGGAAACACCATATATTTT.

This clonotype was observed at least ten times. The chain uses TRBV3-1 and TRBJ2-1; 7 positions match TRBD2. The V segment lost 7 bases and the J segment 6 bases; nucleotides outside the gene matches: 6. This CDR3 spans 13 amino acids. In germline, CDR1 is LGHDT, CDR2 YNNKEL (reference sequence). CDR3 nucleotide sequence: TGTGCCAGCATAAGCGGGATAGGCAATGAGCAGTTCTTC. Encoded protein: CASISGIGNEQFF.

This clonotype came up a few times. The genes are TRBV18 and TRBJ2-4; 7 bases agree with TRBD1. The J segment lost 4 bases and the V segment lost 3 bases, leaving 6 bases of the junction unmatched. CDR3 size: 15 residues. The V gene's germline CDR1 is KGHSH and CDR2 LQKENI. The CDR3 sequence: CASSPLGTAKNIQYF. The CDR3 DNA reads as TGTGCCAGCTCACCCCTGGGGACAGCGAAAAACATTCAGTACTTC.

J is TRBJ1-1 and V is TRBV6-1, with 8 bases matching TRBD1. V shed 7 bases and J 1 base; nucleotides not matched to a gene: 8. The CDR3 length is 15 residues. CDR1 and CDR2 from the germline V gene are MNHNS and SASEGT. The CDR3 region has the DNA TGTGCCAGCAACCAGGGGGCCCCGACGAACACTGAAGCTTTCTTT. Amino acid sequence: CASNQGAPTNTEAFF.

The chain joins TRBV28 to TRBJ2-5; a weak D match, TRBD2 (5 bases). Germline V lookup: CDR1 MDHEN, CDR2 SYDVKM. V was cut by 4 bases and J by 5 bases, with 14 bases left in between. CDR3 length: 14 amino acids. The CDR3 sequence is CASSYFTGTETQYF. The CDR3 DNA is TGTGCCAGCAGTTATTTTACGGGAACGGAGACCCAGTACTTC.

This clonotype was observed a handful of times. V usage is TRBV12-3 or TRBV12-4 and J usage is TRBJ2-7; TRBD2 might be the D (5 bases). There are 13 residues in the CDR3. Trimming took 4 bases from V and 4 from J, leaving 11 bases between them. This CDR3 reads CASSSPTRYEQYF. DNA for the CDR3: TGTGCCAGCAGTTCCCCAACTAGATACGAGCAGTACTTC.

The J gene is TRBJ1-2, the V gene TRBV29-1; D remains unclear. This CDR3 has 10 amino acids. Per the germline V gene, CDR1 is SQVTM and CDR2 is ANQGSEA. V lost 5 bases and J 4 bases, leaving 5 bases between the germline ends. The CDR3 reads CSVPGYGYTF. The CDR3 nucleotides are TGCAGCGTTCCCGGCTATGGCTACACCTTC.

This clonotype was counted between two and nine times. This chain joins TRBV24-1 and TRBJ2-7; D remains ambiguous. Trimming took 4 bases from V and 0 from J, leaving 9 bases between them. The CDR3 length is 14 residues. Germline V lookup: CDR1 KGHDR, CDR2 SFDVKD. CDR3 residues: CATSDGYSSYEQYF. The CDR3 DNA reads as TGTGCCACCAGTGACGGGTACAGCTCCTACGAGCAGTACTTC.

This clonotype was picked up many times. This chain links TRBV28 with TRBJ2-6, with TRBD2 matching over 8 bases. From germline, CDR1 is MDHEN and CDR2 SYDVKM. The V segment lost 6 bases and the J segment 2 bases; nucleotides outside the gene matches: 3. This CDR3 region has 15 residues. The CDR3 is CASSSGGAGANVLTF. CDR3 coding DNA: TGTGCCAGCAGCTCCGGGGGGGCTGGGGCCAACGTCCTGACTTTC.

This clonotype was picked up a small number of times. The chain combines TRBV24-1 with TRBJ2-5; TRBD1 matches at 7 bases. The trim removed 5 bases at V and 0 bases at J, leaving 5 bases unmatched. This CDR3 is 15 amino acids long. Germline lookup yields CDR1 KGHDR and CDR2 SFDVKD. CDR3 DNA sequence: TGTGCCACCAGTGTTTCGGGACAGCACCAAGAGACCCAGTACTTC. This gives the protein CATSVSGQHQETQYF.

The CDR3 coding sequence is TGTGCCAGCAGCCCCCCCCGAGCCGACCTCTATGGCTACACCTTC. The encoded protein is CASSPPRADLYGYTF. The chain carries TRBV28 and TRBJ1-2; D unresolved. V gave up 6 bases and J gave up 4 bases, with 18 bases separating them. The CDR3 extends over 15 amino acids. Per germline, CDR1 MDHEN and CDR2 SYDVKM.